Listed below are T cell receptor beta chains from one sample, sequenced in a study of blood T cell repertoires in COVID-19. Produced via immunoSEQ multiplex PCR; TCRdb's table is partial and in-frame only. The sample includes about 64,000 clones, about 81% of them seen just once. Sequenced material: peripheral blood. These receptors originate from a man older than 75 with acute or convalescent COVID-19. Both conserved end residues are part of each CDR3. The D gene is left open where the match is weak. Expanded clones are given a class, and other clones once, few, many or no size at all.

>13|few|TRBJ1-6|-|TRBV28
CVSGNRHNSPLHF
TGTGTTTCAGGGAACCGCCATAATTCACCCCTCCACTTT
>16|-|TRBJ2-3|TRBD2|TRBV7-8
CASSLGASGATDTQYF
TGTGCCAGCAGCTTAGGGGCTAGCGGGGCAACAGATACGCAGTATTTT
>15|-|TRBJ1-6|TRBD1|TRBV19
CASINRDSPNSPLHF
TGTGCCAGTATAAACCGGGACAGCCCAAATTCACCCCTCCACTTT
>13|-|TRBJ1-4|TRBD1|TRBV5-1
CASSVGQGIKLFF
TGCGCCAGCAGCGTGGGACAGGGTATAAAACTGTTTTTT
>13|once|TRBJ1-3|TRBD1|TRBV6-5
CASQTGSGNTIYF
TGTGCCAGTCAGACAGGGTCAGGGAACACCATATATTTT
>16|-|TRBJ1-3|TRBD1|TRBV3-1/TRBV3-2
CASSHWTGNSGNTIYF
TGTGCCAGCAGCCATTGGACAGGGAACTCTGGAAACACCATATATTTT
>13|-|TRBJ2-5|-|TRBV3-1/TRBV3-2
CASSHREKETQYF
TGTGCCAGCAGCCACAGGGAAAAGGAGACCCAGTACTTC
>18|few|TRBJ2-2|TRBD2|TRBV3-1/TRBV3-2
CASSQEGLAGGGTGELFF
TGTGCCAGCAGCCAAGAAGGGCTAGCGGGGGGCGGCACCGGGGAGCTGTTTTTT
>14|-|TRBJ2-5|-|TRBV7-2
CASSPGTYQETQYF
TGTGCCAGCAGCCCCGGGACTTACCAAGAGACCCAGTACTTC
>16|few|TRBJ2-1|TRBD1|TRBV28
CASSSQQGAGYNEQFF
TGTGCCAGCAGTTCCCAACAGGGGGCGGGCTACAATGAGCAGTTCTTC
>15|-|TRBJ1-4|-|TRBV30
CAWSVVPVANEKLFF
TGTGCCTGGAGTGTGGTCCCAGTGGCTAATGAAAAACTGTTTTTT
>15|-|TRBJ1-4|-|TRBV6-5
CASTPVGGRYEKLFF
TGTGCCAGCACCCCGGTGGGGGGACGTTATGAAAAACTGTTTTTT
>13|-|TRBJ2-4|-|TRBV3-1/TRBV3-2
CASSQDVSQIRYF
TGTGCCAGCAGCCAAGATGTTTCCCAGATACGGTACTTC
>15|-|TRBJ2-2|-|TRBV19
CASSIGGSSTGELFF
TGTGCCAGTAGTATCGGCGGGTCGAGCACCGGGGAGCTGTTTTTT
>14|-|TRBJ1-6|-|TRBV7-6
CASSLAQGNSPLHF
TGTGCCAGCAGCTTAGCCCAGGGTAATTCACCCCTCCACTTT
>20|-|TRBJ2-5|-|TRBV21-1
CASSKALMPRGPGLTETQYF
TGTGCCAGCAGCAAAGCGCTTATGCCGAGGGGACCGGGACTTACAGAGACCCAGTACTTC
>15|-|TRBJ2-2|-|TRBV7-9
CASSLIQGTTGELFF
TGTGCCAGCAGCTTAATTCAGGGGACCACCGGGGAGCTGTTTTTT
>14|-|TRBJ2-3|-|TRBV24-1
CATSEPGVTDTQYF
TGTGCCACCAGTGAACCAGGGGTCACAGATACGCAGTATTTT
>14|-|TRBJ2-5|-|TRBV6-5
CASSTTGSQETQYF
TGTGCCAGCAGTACAACAGGGTCCCAAGAGACCCAGTACTTC
>16|-|TRBJ2-2|-|TRBV5-1
CASSLTGGVETGELFF
TGCGCCAGCAGCTTAACAGGGGGGGTTGAAACCGGGGAGCTGTTTTTT
>15|-|TRBJ1-1|-|TRBV6-5
CASSYIGGLNTEAFF
TGTGCCAGCAGTTATATCGGCGGGTTGAACACTGAAGCTTTCTTT
>13|once|TRBJ1-5|-|TRBV12-3/TRBV12-4
CASSPVPDQPQHF
TGTGCCAGCAGCCCCGTCCCCGATCAGCCCCAGCATTTT
>14|-|TRBJ2-1|TRBD1|TRBV7-3
CASSSGQGHNEQFF
TGTGCCAGCAGTTCGGGACAGGGGCACAATGAGCAGTTCTTC
>14|once|TRBJ1-1|-|TRBV6-5
CASRNGQHNTEAFF
TGTGCCAGCAGGAATGGACAGCATAACACTGAAGCTTTCTTT
>15|once|TRBJ2-1|-|TRBV30
CAWSRTGAAFNEQFF
TGTGCCTGGAGTCGCACAGGAGCCGCTTTCAATGAGCAGTTCTTC
>14|-|TRBJ2-3|TRBD1|TRBV30
CAWSPGQTTDTQYF
TGTGCCTGGAGTCCGGGACAGACCACAGATACGCAGTATTTT
>14|-|TRBJ1-2|-|TRBV3-1/TRBV3-2
CASSQLQGRYGYTF
TGTGCCAGCAGCCAGCTTCAGGGTCGATATGGCTACACCTTC
>14|-|TRBJ1-2|TRBD1|TRBV2
CASTGQAGGLGYTF
TGTGCCAGCACAGGACAGGCTGGAGGTTTAGGCTACACCTTC
>16|-|TRBJ1-2|TRBD1|TRBV6-5
CASSSEWTGSFPGYTF
TGTGCCAGCAGTTCTGAGTGGACAGGGAGCTTTCCCGGCTACACCTTC
>14|-|TRBJ1-2|-|TRBV7-9
CASSLGRQGYGYTF
TGTGCCAGCAGCTTAGGTCGGCAGGGCTATGGCTACACCTTC
>14|-|TRBJ2-7|TRBD1|TRBV23-1
CASSQLNDRGEQYF
TGCGCCAGCAGTCAACTTAATGACAGGGGCGAGCAGTACTTC
>12|-|TRBJ1-6|-|TRBV3-1/TRBV3-2
CASSQDLSPLHF
TGTGCCAGCAGCCAAGATCTCTCACCCCTCCACTTT
>13|-|TRBJ1-2|TRBD1|TRBV7-9
CASSHTGEVGYTF
TGTGCCAGCAGCCACACAGGGGAAGTAGGCTACACCTTC
>17|-|TRBJ2-3|-|TRBV24-1
CATSESLGASGTDTQYF
TGTGCCACCAGTGAGTCCCTAGGGGCTAGTGGCACAGATACGCAGTATTTT
>13|few|TRBJ2-7|-|TRBV5-1
CASSPGQSGEQYF
TGCGCCAGCAGCCCAGGACAGTCCGGAGAGCAGTACTTC
>16|-|TRBJ2-3|-|TRBV11-3
CASSPGTGSRTDTQYF
TGTGCCAGCAGCCCCGGTACGGGGTCTCGCACAGATACGCAGTATTTT
>14|few|TRBJ1-2|TRBD1|TRBV6-5
CASKYGQGALGYTF
TGTGCCAGCAAGTATGGACAGGGGGCGCTTGGCTACACCTTC
>14|once|TRBJ1-1|TRBD1|TRBV19
CASSKTGWYTEAFF
TGTGCCAGTAGTAAGACAGGGTGGTACACTGAAGCTTTCTTT
>14|-|TRBJ1-2|-|TRBV6-5
CASSSSGESGGYTF
TGTGCCAGCAGTTCTTCAGGCGAGAGTGGAGGCTACACCTTC
>13|-|TRBJ1-2|-|TRBV6-1
CASSEAINYGYTF
TGTGCCAGCAGTGAAGCCATTAACTATGGCTACACCTTC
>17|once|TRBJ2-3|TRBD1|TRBV24-1
CATSDPSRGQGRDTQYF
TGTGCCACCAGTGACCCTTCTCGGGGACAGGGGAGAGATACGCAGTATTTT
>13|-|TRBJ2-5|-|TRBV27
CASSFTGQETQYF
TGTGCCAGCAGTTTTACAGGCCAAGAGACCCAGTACTTC
>15|-|TRBJ2-7|-|TRBV9
CASSVDPLGSYEQYF
TGTGCCAGCAGCGTAGACCCCCTCGGCTCCTACGAGCAGTACTTC
>12|-|TRBJ1-2|-|TRBV18
CASSQGNYGYTF
TGTGCCAGCTCCCAGGGTAACTATGGCTACACCTTC
>14|once|TRBJ1-5|-|TRBV2
CASREFYSNQPQHF
TGTGCCAGCAGGGAGTTTTATAGCAATCAGCCCCAGCATTTT
>19|-|TRBJ2-1|TRBD2|TRBV19
CASSAGQGLAGIRYNEQFF
TGTGCCAGTAGTGCGGGACAGGGACTAGCGGGGATCCGCTACAATGAGCAGTTCTTC
>14|-|TRBJ1-6|-|TRBV27
CAIARGAYNSPLHF
TGTGCCATCGCTCGGGGAGCCTATAATTCACCCCTCCACTTT
>14|-|TRBJ1-1|-|TRBV18
CASSPPSGALEAFF
TGTGCCAGCTCACCCCCTTCAGGGGCCCTTGAAGCTTTCTTT
>12|-|TRBJ1-1|-|TRBV11-2
CASSAIGPEAFF
TGTGCCAGCAGCGCCATTGGGCCTGAAGCTTTCTTT
>13|-|TRBJ2-7|-|TRBV7-9
CASSFSGAREQYF
TGTGCCAGCAGCTTCAGCGGAGCCCGTGAGCAGTACTTC
>14|-|TRBJ2-5|TRBD2|TRBV10-3
CAISELAGQETQYF
TGTGCCATCAGTGAACTAGCGGGGCAAGAGACCCAGTACTTC
>15|few|TRBJ2-5|-|TRBV11-3
CASSSGYDGEETQYF
TGTGCCAGCAGCTCGGGGTATGACGGTGAGGAGACCCAGTACTTC